This TCR beta chain derives from a study of blood T cell repertoires in COVID-19 (dated by TCRdb to the early 2020s). Study-level background: The collaborator samples originated in the United States, Italy and Spain and spanned the acute and convalescent phases of COVID-19. A de-identified subject ID, COVID-19 status, age in years and sex were almost always included in the sample metadata. The samples were drawn from the first 160 participants of the ongoing ImmuneRACE study and from 1,254 subjects provided by 6 global collaborators. The dataset comprised deeply sampled blood TCRbeta repertoires from subjects exposed to, actively infected with, or recovered from COVID-19. The repertoires were released in a freely available public database meant as a resource for research on the immune response to SARS-CoV-2. Where available, HLA class I and class II types were obtained from metadata supplied by the sample provider rather than from assay-based typing. The prospective study material was composed of cDNA or gDNA derived from T cells, B-cell-depleted T cells, or PBMCs. General study outcomes and caveats: The amount of clinical and demographic metadata varied by source and participant and was provided uncurated.

Whole blood was collected in K2EDTA tubes by collaborating institutions according to the institutions' own protocols. For TCRbeta analysis, collaborators shipped samples as frozen whole blood, isolated PBMCs, or DNA extracted from either of those sample types. TCRbeta CDR3 regions were amplified from genomic DNA using the immunoSEQ Assay, a bias-controlled multiplex PCR. The source study handled its data this way. The number of nucleated cells in each sample was estimated by amplification of reference gene primers within the assay. Sequence reads were collapsed and filtered to measure the absolute abundance of every unique TCRbeta CDR3 rearrangement. For each sample, productive Simpson clonality was calculated by taking the square root of Simpson's diversity index across productive rearrangements. TCRdb carries this immuneACCESS record with in-frame sequences only. Its versions omit some clonotypes, under half of them owing to an unresolved V gene in the studies checked, with the rest unexplained. V and J calls and clone size are given by that table; D and trimming were obtained from the DNA. This sample gives roughly 150,000 clones in total; roughly four fifths of them show up just once. The ten largest clones take up less than 5% of the sample.

V lost 0 bases and J lost 10 bases, and the count of bases not matched to a germline gene is 3. The CDR3 covers 13 residues, taking in both the cysteine and the phenylalanine. The kept DNA is CDR3 alone, 39 bases in frame from the first base. CDR1 and CDR2 (MDHEN, SYDVKM) derive from the germline V gene. For this clone: Its specific antigen is unknown. Nothing much larger sits one base from this clone, and base qualities are not available.

This TCR came from a woman over 75 with acute or convalescent COVID-19. Sequencing was performed on peripheral blood. The chain couples TRBV28 to TRBJ1-2; TRBD1 lines up with 9 middle nucleotides. CDR3 sequence: CASSLWDRGAYTF. The DNA sequence reads TGTGCCAGCAGTTTATGGGACAGGGGTGCCTACACCTTC.